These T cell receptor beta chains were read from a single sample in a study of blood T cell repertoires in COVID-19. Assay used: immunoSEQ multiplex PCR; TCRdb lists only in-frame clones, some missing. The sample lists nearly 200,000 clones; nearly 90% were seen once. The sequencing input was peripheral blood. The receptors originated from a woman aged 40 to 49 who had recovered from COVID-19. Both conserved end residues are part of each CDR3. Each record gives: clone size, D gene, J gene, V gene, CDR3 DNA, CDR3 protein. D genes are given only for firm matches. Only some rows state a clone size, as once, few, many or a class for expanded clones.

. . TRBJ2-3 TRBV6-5 TGTGCCAGCAGCAACTCAGATACGCAGTATTTT CASSNSDTQYF
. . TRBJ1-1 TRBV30 TGTGCCTGGAGTGTACAAGGGGACACTGAAGCTTTCTTT CAWSVQGDTEAFF
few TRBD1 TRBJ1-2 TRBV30 TGTGCCTGGTCTAGACCCGGGACAGGGGGCGGTGGCTACACCTTC CAWSRPGTGGGGYTF
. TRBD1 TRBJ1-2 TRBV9 TGTGCCAGCAGCGTTACAACAGGGGACTATGGCTACACCTTC CASSVTTGDYGYTF
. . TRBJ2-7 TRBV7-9 TGTGCCAGCACCAGTGGGAGCGAGCAGTACTTC CASTSGSEQYF
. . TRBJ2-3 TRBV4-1 TGCGCCAGCAGCGTCGAGTGGGGGCAAACTAGCACAGATACGCAGTATTTT CASSVEWGQTSTDTQYF
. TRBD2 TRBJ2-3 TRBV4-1 TGCGCCAGCAGCCAGTCGGGACTAGCGGGAACGGCAGATACGCAGTATTTT CASSQSGLAGTADTQYF
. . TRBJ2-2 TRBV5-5 TGTGCCAGCGAACGGCAGGGCGACACCGGGGAGCTGTTTTTT CASERQGDTGELFF
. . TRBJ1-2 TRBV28 TGTGCCAGCAGTTTTCAGGGGCGTAAAAACTATGGCTACACCTTC CASSFQGRKNYGYTF
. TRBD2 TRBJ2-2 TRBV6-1 TGTGCCAGCAGTGAACCAGCGGGAGAGAGTCCCGGGGAGCTGTTTTTT CASSEPAGESPGELFF
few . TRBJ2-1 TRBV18 TGTGCCAGCTCACCACCTATTCTCCTTGAGCAGTTCTTC CASSPPILLEQFF
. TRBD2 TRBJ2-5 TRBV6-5 TGTGCCAGCCGGGAGGGCAGCAAAGAGACCCAGTACTTC CASREGSKETQYF
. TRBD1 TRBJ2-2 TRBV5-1 TGCGCCAGCAGCGGGGACAGGAACACCGGGGAGCTGTTTTTT CASSGDRNTGELFF
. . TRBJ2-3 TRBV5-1 TGCGCCAGCAGCTTCGGAGGGGCTTTTGAAGATACGCAGTATTTT CASSFGGAFEDTQYF
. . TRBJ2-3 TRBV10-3 TGTGCCATCAGTCACACAGATACGCAGTATTTT CAISHTDTQYF
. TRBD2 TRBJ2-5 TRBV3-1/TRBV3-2 TGTGCCAGCAGCCAACCAACTAGCGGGAGAGGGGAGACCCAGTACTTC CASSQPTSGRGETQYF
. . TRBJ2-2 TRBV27 TGTGCCAGCAGTTCCGGGATCAACACCGGGGAGCTGTTTTTT CASSSGINTGELFF
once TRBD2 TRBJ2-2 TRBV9 TGTGCCAGCAGCGTCGGGACTAGCGGGAACACCGGGGAGCTGTTTTTT CASSVGTSGNTGELFF
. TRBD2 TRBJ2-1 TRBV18 TGTGCCAGCTCACCGGTGGGACTAGCCGGAGATGAGCAGTTCTTC CASSPVGLAGDEQFF
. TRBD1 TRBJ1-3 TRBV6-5 TGTGCCAGCAGCCCGACAGGGCTCGGAAACACCATATATTTT CASSPTGLGNTIYF
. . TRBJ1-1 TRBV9 TGTGCCAGCAGCGCCCTGGGGAGCGGAGGAACTGAAGCTTTCTTT CASSALGSGGTEAFF
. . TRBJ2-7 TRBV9 TGTGCCAGCAGCCCACCCCTAATCGACGAGCAGTACTTC CASSPPLIDEQYF
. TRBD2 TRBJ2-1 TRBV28 TGTGCCAGCAGTTTTCCGGCGGGAGGGTTAGGGGGCTCCTACAATGAGCAGTTCTTC CASSFPAGGLGGSYNEQFF
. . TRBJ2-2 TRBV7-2 TGTGCCAGCAGCTTGATTCAGGGGGGATCCGGGGAGCTGTTTTTT CASSLIQGGSGELFF
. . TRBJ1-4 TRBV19 TGTGCCAGTAGTACTCAGACAGAAAAACTGTTTTTT CASSTQTEKLFF
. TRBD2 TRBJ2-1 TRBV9 TGTGCCAGCAGCGTAGATGGCACGAGAACTAGCGGGAGGGCATCCTACAATGAGCAGTTCTTC CASSVDGTRTSGRASYNEQFF
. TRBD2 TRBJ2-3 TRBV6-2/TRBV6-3 TGTGCCAGCAGTTACCTCCAGCGGGAGTATACAGATACGCAGTATTTT CASSYLQREYTDTQYF
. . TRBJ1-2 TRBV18 TGTGCCAGCTCACCCAACAGGGCCTCTAACTATGGCTACACCTTC CASSPNRASNYGYTF
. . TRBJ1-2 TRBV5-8 TGTGCCAGCAGCACCGAACAGGGACCCGCTACTTATGGCTACACCTTC CASSTEQGPATYGYTF
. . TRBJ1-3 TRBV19 TGTGCCAGTAGTATAAGCGACCCTGGAAACACCATATATTTT CASSISDPGNTIYF
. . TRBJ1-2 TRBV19 TGTGCCAGTAGTATCTCGTCGAGAGGCCCCTATGGCTACACCTTC CASSISSRGPYGYTF
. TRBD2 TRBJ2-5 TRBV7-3 TGTGCCAGCAGCTTGCGGGCGGCGGGGGAGGGGACCCAGTACTTC CASSLRAAGEGTQYF
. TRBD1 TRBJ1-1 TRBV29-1 TGCAGCGTTCCCTCAACAGGGGCGGAGAACACTGAAGCTTTCTTT CSVPSTGAENTEAFF
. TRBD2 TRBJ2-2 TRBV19 TGTGCCAGTACCAGGACTAGCGGGGTTCTTGGGACCGGGGAGCTGTTTTTT CASTRTSGVLGTGELFF
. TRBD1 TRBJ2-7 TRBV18 TGTGCCAGCTCACCACGGGGGACAGGCCTCGAGCAGTACTTC CASSPRGTGLEQYF
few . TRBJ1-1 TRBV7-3 TGTGCCAGCAGCTTACAGGGGAATACTGAAGCTTTCTTT CASSLQGNTEAFF
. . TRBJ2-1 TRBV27 TGTGCCAGCAGTAGGCTAGCGAGTTACAATGAGCAGTTCTTC CASSRLASYNEQFF
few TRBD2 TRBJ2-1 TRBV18 TGTGCCAGCTCACCCCGTTCTACTAGCGGGAGTCCGGGTGAGCAGTTCTTC CASSPRSTSGSPGEQFF
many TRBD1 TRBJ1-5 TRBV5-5 TGTGCCAGCAGCCAAACAGGGGCAGGTCAGCCCCAGCATTTT CASSQTGAGQPQHF
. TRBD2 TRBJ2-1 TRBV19 TGTGCCAGTAGTATCACTAGCGGGAGCTCCTACAATGAGCAGTTCTTC CASSITSGSSYNEQFF
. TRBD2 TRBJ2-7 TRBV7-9 TGTGCCAGCAGCCCCCCCGGTAGTGGGAGGGCCGCCGAGCAGTACTTC CASSPPGSGRAAEQYF
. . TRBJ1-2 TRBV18 TGTGCCAGCTCACCAGGGTCCGGGGGCTATGGCTACACCTTC CASSPGSGGYGYTF
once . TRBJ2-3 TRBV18 TGTGCCAGCTCACCAGGCAGGGCAGTAACAGATACGCAGTATTTT CASSPGRAVTDTQYF
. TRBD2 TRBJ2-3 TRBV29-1 TGCAGCGGTCTAGCGGGGGCGGCAGATACGCAGTATTTT CSGLAGAADTQYF
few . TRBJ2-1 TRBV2 TGTGCCAGCAGTGAAGTCCTACGGGGTGAGCAGTTCTTC CASSEVLRGEQFF
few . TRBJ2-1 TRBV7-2 TGTGCCAGCAGCCACCACCGGGAGCCCGGCGAGCAGTTCTTC CASSHHREPGEQFF
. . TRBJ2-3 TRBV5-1 TGCGCCAGCAGCTCTACCACAGATACGCAGTATTTT CASSSTTDTQYF
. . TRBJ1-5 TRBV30 TGTGCCTGGAGTTTTACAGGGAATCAGCCCCAGCATTTT CAWSFTGNQPQHF
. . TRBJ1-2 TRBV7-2 TGTGCCAGCAGCTTAGAAGGGGTTGGCTACACCTTC CASSLEGVGYTF
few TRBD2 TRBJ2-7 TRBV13 TGTGCCAGCAGCCCAATAGCGGGAGGCCGTAGCGAGCAGTACTTC CASSPIAGGRSEQYF
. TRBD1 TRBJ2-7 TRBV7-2 TGTGCCAGCAGCCCGAAGACAGGGAACTACGAGCAGTACTTC CASSPKTGNYEQYF
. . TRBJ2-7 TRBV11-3 TGTGCCAGTAGGGGGAACAGTACCTACGAGCAGTACTTC CASRGNSTYEQYF
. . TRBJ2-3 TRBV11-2 TGTGCCAGCAGCTTATCACCGGGAGAGAACACAGATACGCAGTATTTT CASSLSPGENTDTQYF
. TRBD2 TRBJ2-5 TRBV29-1 TGCAGCGTGGGGACTAGCAGCCAAGAGACCCAGTACTTC CSVGTSSQETQYF
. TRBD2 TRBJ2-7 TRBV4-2 TGTGCCAGCAGCCAATCTTCACCCGGGACTAGCGCCTCAGGCGGGCAGTACTTC CASSQSSPGTSASGGQYF
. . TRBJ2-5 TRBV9 TGTGCCAGCAGCTTCGAAGAGACCCAGTACTTC CASSFEETQYF
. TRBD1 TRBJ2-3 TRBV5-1 TGCGCCAGCAGCTTGACAGGGGAAGACACAGATACGCAGTATTTT CASSLTGEDTDTQYF
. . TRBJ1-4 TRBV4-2 TGTGCCAGCAGCCAATCCCGGGGAGCGGAGGATGAAAAACTGTTTTTT CASSQSRGAEDEKLFF
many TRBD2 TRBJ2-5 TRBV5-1 TGCGCCAGCAGCTTGGGCGGGAGAAGAGAGACCCAGTACTTC CASSLGGRRETQYF
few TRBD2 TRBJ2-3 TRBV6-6 TGTGCGACCCAAGCGGGCGGGAGTGAATGGTATACGCAGTATTTT CATQAGGSEWYTQYF